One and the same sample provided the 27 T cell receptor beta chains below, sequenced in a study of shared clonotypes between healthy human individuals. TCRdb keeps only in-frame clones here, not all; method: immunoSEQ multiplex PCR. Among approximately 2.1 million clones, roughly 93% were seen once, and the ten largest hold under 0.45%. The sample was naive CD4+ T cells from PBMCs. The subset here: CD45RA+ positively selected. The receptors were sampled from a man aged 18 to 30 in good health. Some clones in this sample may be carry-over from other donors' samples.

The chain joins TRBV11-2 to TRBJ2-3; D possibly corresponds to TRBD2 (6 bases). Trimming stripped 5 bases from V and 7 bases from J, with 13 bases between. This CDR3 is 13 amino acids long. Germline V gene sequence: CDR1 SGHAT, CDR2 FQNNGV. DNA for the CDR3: TGTGCCAGCAGCACGCTAGCGCGTTATACGCAGTATTTT. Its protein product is CASSTLARYTQYF.

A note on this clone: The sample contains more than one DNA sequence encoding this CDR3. CDR3 in amino acids: CASSLGGVGYTF. CDR3 bases: TGTGCCAGCAGTTTAGGGGGGGTCGGCTACACCTTC. The V and J genes are TRBV28 and TRBJ1-2, with a tentative D call TRBD1 (5 bases). The CDR3 has 12 residues. V lost 2 bases and J lost 8, with 9 bases in between. Germline CDR1 and CDR2: MDHEN and SYDVKM.

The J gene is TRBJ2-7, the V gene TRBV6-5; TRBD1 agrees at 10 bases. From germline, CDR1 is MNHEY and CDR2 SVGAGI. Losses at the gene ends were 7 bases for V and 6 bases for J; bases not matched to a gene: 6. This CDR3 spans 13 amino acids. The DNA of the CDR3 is TGTGCCAGCAAACCGGGACAGGGGCGCGAGCAGTACTTC. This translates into CASKPGQGREQYF.

DNA for the CDR3: TGTGCCAGCAGCAACGACAGGGGTGGGGTAAAGCCCCAGCATTTT. Translated: CASSNDRGGVKPQHF. The chain joins TRBV5-8 to TRBJ1-5; 8 nucleotides agree with TRBD1. Losses at the gene ends were 4 bases for V and 8 bases for J; bases not matched to a gene: 11. Germline V CDR1 and CDR2: SGHTS, YDEGEE. The CDR3 has 15 amino acids.

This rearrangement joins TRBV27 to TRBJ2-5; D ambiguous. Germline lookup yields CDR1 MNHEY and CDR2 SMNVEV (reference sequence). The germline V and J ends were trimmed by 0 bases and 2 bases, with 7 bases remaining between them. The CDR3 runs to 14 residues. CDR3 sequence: CASSLSVQQETQYF. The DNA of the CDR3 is TGTGCCAGCAGTTTATCGGTGCAACAAGAGACCCAGTACTTC.

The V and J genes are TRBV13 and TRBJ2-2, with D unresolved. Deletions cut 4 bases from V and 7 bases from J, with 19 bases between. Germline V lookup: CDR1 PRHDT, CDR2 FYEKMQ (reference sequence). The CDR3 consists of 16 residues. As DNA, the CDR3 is TGTGCCAGCAGCTACGCGAGCCCGACTCGTCTCGGGGAGCTGTTTTTT. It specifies CASSYASPTRLGELFF.

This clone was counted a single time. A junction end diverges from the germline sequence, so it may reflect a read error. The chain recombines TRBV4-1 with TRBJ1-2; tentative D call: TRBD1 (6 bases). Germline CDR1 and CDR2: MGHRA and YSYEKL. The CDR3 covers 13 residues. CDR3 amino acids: CASSSDRNYGDTF. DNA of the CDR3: TGCGCCAGCAGTTCCGACAGGAACTATGGCGACACCTTC.

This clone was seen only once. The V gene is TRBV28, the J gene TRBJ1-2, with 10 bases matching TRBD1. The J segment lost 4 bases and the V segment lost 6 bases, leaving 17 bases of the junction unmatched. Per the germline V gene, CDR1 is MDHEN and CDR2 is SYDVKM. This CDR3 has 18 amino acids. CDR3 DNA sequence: TGTGCCAGCAGCTTAGCCCCGGCCCAGACAGGGGGCTTCTATGGCTACACCTTC. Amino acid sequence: CASSLAPAQTGGFYGYTF.

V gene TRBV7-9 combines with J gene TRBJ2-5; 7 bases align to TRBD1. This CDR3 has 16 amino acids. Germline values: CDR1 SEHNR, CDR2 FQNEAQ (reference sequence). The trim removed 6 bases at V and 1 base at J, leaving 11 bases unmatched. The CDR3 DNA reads TGTGCCAGCAGAAGGCCTGACAGGGCCCCCCAAGAGACCCAGTACTTC. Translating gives CASRRPDRAPQETQYF.

CDR3 coding DNA: TGTGCCATCAGTGGGGGGGACACTAATTCACCCCTCCACTTT. It yields the protein CAISGGDTNSPLHF. The chain uses TRBV10-3 and TRBJ1-6, with D tentatively TRBD1 (6 bases). Germline CDR1 is ENHRY and CDR2 is SYGVKD. This CDR3 comprises 14 residues. With 4 bases removed from V and 6 bases from J, the gap between germline ends came to 10 bases.

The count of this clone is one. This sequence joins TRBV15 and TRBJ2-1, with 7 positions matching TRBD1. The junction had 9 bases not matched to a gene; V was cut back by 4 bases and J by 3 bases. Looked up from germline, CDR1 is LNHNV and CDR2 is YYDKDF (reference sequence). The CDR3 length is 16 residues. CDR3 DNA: TGTGCCACCAGCACCTATAGGGGGCAGCGCTACAATGAGCAGTTCTTC. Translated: CATSTYRGQRYNEQFF. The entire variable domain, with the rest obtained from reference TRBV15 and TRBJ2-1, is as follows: DAMVIQNPRYQVTQFGKPVTLSCSQTLNHNVMYWYQQKSSQAPKLLFHYYDKDFNNEADTPDNFQSRRPNTSFCFLDIRSPGLGDTAMYLCATSTYRGQRYNEQFFGPGTRLTVL.

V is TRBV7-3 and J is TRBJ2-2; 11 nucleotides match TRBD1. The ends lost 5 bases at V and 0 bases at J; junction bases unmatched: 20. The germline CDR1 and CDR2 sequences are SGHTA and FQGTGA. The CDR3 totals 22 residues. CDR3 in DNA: TGTGCCAGCAGCCTCCGGACAGGGGGCGGAACTAGCGGGTCCTCGAACACCGGGGAGCTGTTTTTT. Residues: CASSLRTGGGTSGSSNTGELFF.

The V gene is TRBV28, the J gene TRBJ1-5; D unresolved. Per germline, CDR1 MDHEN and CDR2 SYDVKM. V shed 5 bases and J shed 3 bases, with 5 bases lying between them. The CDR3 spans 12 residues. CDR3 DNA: TGTGCCAGCAGTGACCTCAATCAGCCCCAGCATTTT. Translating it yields CASSDLNQPQHF.

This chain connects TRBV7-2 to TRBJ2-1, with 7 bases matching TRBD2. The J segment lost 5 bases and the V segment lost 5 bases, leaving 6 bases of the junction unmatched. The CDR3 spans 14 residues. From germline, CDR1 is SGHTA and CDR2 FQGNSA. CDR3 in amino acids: CASSPQGGDNEQFF. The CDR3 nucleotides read TGTGCCAGCAGCCCGCAGGGAGGGGACAATGAGCAGTTCTTC.

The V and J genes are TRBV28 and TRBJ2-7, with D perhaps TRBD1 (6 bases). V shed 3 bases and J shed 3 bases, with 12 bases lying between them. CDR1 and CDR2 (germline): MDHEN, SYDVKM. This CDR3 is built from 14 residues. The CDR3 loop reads CASSLWDKNYEQYF. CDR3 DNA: TGTGCCAGCAGTTTGTGGGACAAAAACTACGAGCAGTACTTC.

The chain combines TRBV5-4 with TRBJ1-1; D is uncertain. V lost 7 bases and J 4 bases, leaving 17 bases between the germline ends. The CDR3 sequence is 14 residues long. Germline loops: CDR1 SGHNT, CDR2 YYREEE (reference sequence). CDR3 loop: CASRTTPEGTEAFF. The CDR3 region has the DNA TGTGCCAGCCGAACGACCCCAGAGGGCACTGAAGCTTTCTTT.

The CDR3 DNA reads as TGCGCCAGCAGCCAAGATTGGCAGGGGGCGGCTAATGAAAAACTGTTTTTT. Its protein is CASSQDWQGAANEKLFF. The V call is TRBV4-3, the J call TRBJ1-4, with TRBD1 matching over 8 bases. Per the germline V gene, CDR1 is LGHNA and CDR2 is YSLEER. This CDR3 has 17 amino acids. V trimming: 0 bases; J trimming: 3 bases; junction bases outside the gene matches: 6.

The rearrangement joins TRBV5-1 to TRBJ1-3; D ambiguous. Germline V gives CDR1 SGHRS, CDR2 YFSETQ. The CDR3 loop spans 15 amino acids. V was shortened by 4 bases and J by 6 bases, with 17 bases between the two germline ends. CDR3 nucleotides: TGCGCCAGCAGCCAAGGAGGTTCCCCCTTAAACACCATATATTTT. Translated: CASSQGGSPLNTIYF.

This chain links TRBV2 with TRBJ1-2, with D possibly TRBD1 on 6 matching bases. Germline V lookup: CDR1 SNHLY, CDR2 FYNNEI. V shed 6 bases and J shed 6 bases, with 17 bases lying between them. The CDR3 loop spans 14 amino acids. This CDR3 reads CASSVEGGGHGYTF. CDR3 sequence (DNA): TGTGCCAGCAGCGTCGAGGGAGGGGGGCATGGCTACACCTTC.

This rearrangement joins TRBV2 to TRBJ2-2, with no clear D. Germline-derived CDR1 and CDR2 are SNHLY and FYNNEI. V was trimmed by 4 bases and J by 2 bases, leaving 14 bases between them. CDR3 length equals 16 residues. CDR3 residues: CASSAQEPSNTGELFF. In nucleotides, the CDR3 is TGTGCCAGCAGTGCCCAGGAACCATCCAACACCGGGGAGCTGTTTTTT. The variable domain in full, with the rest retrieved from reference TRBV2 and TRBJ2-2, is EPEVTQTPSHQVTQMGQEVILRCVPISNHLYFYWYRQILGQKVEFLVSFYNNEISEKSEIFDDQFSVERPDGSNFTLKIRSTKLEDSAMYFCASSAQEPSNTGELFFGEGSRLTVL.

As DNA, the CDR3 is TGCAGCCCGACCGGGTTAGGGCAGTTCTTC. Its protein is CSPTGLGQFF. The chain couples TRBV20-1 to TRBJ2-1; D gene unclear. Germline assignment: CDR1 DFQATT and CDR2 SNEGSKA (reference sequence). The CDR3 is made up of 10 amino acids.

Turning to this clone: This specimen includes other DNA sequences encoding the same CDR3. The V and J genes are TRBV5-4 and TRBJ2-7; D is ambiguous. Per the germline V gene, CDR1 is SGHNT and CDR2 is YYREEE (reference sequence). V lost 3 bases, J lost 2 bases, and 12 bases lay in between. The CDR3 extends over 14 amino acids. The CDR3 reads CASSSPSGAYEQYF. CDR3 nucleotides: TGTGCCAGCAGCTCCCCCAGTGGGGCCTACGAGCAGTACTTC.

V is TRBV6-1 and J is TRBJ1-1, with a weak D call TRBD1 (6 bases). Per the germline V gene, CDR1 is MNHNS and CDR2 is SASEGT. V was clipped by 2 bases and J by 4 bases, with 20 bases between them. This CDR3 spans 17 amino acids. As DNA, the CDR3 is TGTGCCAGCAGTGAACCCTTTGGGGGGGCGCGGGGCACTGAAGCTTTCTTT. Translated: CASSEPFGGARGTEAFF.

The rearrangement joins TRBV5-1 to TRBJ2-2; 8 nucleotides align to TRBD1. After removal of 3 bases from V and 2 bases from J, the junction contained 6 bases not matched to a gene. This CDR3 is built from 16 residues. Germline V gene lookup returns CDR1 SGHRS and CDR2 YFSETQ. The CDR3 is CASSWTGTVNTGELFF. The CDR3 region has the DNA TGCGCCAGCAGCTGGACAGGGACAGTAAACACCGGGGAGCTGTTTTTT.

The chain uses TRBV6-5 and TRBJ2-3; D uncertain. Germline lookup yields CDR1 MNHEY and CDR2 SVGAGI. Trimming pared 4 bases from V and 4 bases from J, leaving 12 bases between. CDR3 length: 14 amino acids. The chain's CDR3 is CASSSPLVPDTQYF. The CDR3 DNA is TGTGCCAGCAGTTCTCCCCTGGTACCAGATACGCAGTATTTT.

CDR3: CASSLDRANTGELFF. The CDR3, as DNA: TGTGCCAGCAGCTTGGACAGGGCGAACACCGGGGAGCTGTTTTTT. The V call is TRBV5-8, the J call TRBJ2-2, with TRBD1 as a possible D gene (6 bases). V was pared by 0 bases and J by 0 bases, with 6 bases between. The CDR3 is 15 residues long. Germline-derived CDR1 and CDR2 are SGHTS and YDEGEE.

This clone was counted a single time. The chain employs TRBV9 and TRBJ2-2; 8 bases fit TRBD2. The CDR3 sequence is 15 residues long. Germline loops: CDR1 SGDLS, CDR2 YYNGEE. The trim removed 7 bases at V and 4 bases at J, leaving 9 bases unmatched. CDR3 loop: CASGPGTSVTGELFF. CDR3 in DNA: TGTGCCAGCGGCCCCGGGACTAGTGTCACCGGGGAGCTGTTTTTT.